This T cell receptor (beta chain) was sequenced in a study of T cell repertoires in cytomegalovirus infection. Study conclusions and caveats: Public TCR beta family frequency separated CMV-and-HLA carriers, including in an independent cohort. CMV-specific TCR beta clonotypes restricted by HLA-C were the ones dominating the ex vivo response.

This clonotype was picked up many times. What it binds is not known. TCRdb re-analysed the reads in MiXCR, keeping a single row per CDR3 protein. The table lists 130,000 or so distinct CDR3 sequences, about 6% of them singletons. This TCR was sampled from a human donor in good health (CMV status not recorded). Some clones in this sample may be carry-over from other donors' samples. The material sequenced was PBMCs.

CDR3 region: CASSRDSTDTQYF. The CDR3 DNA is TGTGCCAGCAGCCGGGACAGCACAGATACGCAGTATTTT. V gene TRBV7-2 combines with J gene TRBJ2-3; either TRBD1 or TRBD2 may fit D (5 bases each). CDR1 is SGHTA and CDR2 is FQGNSA in the germline V gene. V dropped 5 bases and J dropped 0 bases, with 6 bases sitting between them. The CDR3 sequence is 13 residues long.